Presented here are 25 T cell receptor beta chains from one specimen sequenced in a study of blood T cell repertoires in COVID-19 (dated by TCRdb to 2018 to 2020). Library method: the immunoSEQ multiplex PCR assay. In TCRdb, the immuneACCESS table is reduced to in-frame sequences with V and J assigned. These tables do not hold every clone; where another copy was compared, an unresolved V gene accounts for under half, and the others remain unexplained. The sample includes about 120,000 clones, with more than 70% observed a single time. The ten largest clones represent over 6.5% of the sample. Sequenced input: peripheral blood. Source of these receptors: a human donor in a cohort sampled during active COVID-19.

The chain uses TRBV10-3 and TRBJ2-3; 11 bases line up with TRBD2. Germline CDR1 is ENHRY and CDR2 is SYGVKD. This CDR3 spans 14 amino acids. J gave up 4 bases and V 8 bases, and 5 bases lay outside the gene matches. CDR3 region: CAILEGLAADTQYF. The CDR3 DNA reads as TGTGCCATCCTTGAGGGACTAGCGGCAGATACGCAGTATTTT.

The V and J genes are TRBV3-1 (or the pseudogene TRBV3-2) and TRBJ1-3, with no clear D. Germline V gene sequence: CDR1 LGHDT, CDR2 YNNKEL (reference sequence). V lost 0 bases and J lost 4, with 13 bases in between. The CDR3 has 16 residues. The CDR3 nucleotides are TGTGCCAGCAGCCAAGATCGACCGCGGGAGGGAAACACCATATATTTT. Translation gives CASSQDRPREGNTIYF.

This clone was observed a single time. For the CDR3, the DNA is TGTGCCAGCAGTGAAGGTTACTCTGGGGCCAACGTCCTGACTTTC. Its protein is CASSEGYSGANVLTF. The chain joins TRBV6-1 to TRBJ2-6; D not certain. The germline CDR1 and CDR2 sequences are MNHNS and SASEGT. The CDR3 length is 15 residues. V lost 1 base to trimming and J lost 0 bases, with 4 bases between them.

This clone was recorded only once. The V and J genes are TRBV7-9 and TRBJ2-2, with TRBD1 identical over 7 bases. J was trimmed by 4 bases and V by 6 bases; bases with no gene match: 5. Germline V lookup: CDR1 SEHNR, CDR2 FQNEAQ (reference sequence). The CDR3 has 14 residues. The CDR3 nucleotides read TGTGCCAGCAGTCCCGACAGGGCCACCGGGGAGCTGTTTTTT. Translated: CASSPDRATGELFF.

The rearrangement links TRBV10-3 to TRBJ2-7; D remains unclear. Looked up from germline, CDR1 is ENHRY and CDR2 is SYGVKD. The V end lost 2 bases, the J end lost 3 bases, and 11 bases lay between the germline ends. The CDR3 totals 14 residues. Here the CDR3 reads CAISEENRSYEQYF. The CDR3 DNA is TGTGCCATCAGTGAGGAAAACAGAAGCTACGAGCAGTACTTC.

The chain carries TRBV25-1 and TRBJ1-2, with D possibly TRBD1 on 6 matching bases. Germline lookup yields CDR1 MGHDK and CDR2 SYGVNS. The CDR3 loop spans 13 amino acids. Between the trimmed V and J ends, which lost 4 bases and 2 bases, there was a span of 8 bases. CDR3 DNA: TGTGCCAGCAGTGTCGGGACAAACTATGGCTACACCTTC. Translated: CASSVGTNYGYTF.

This chain connects TRBV28 to TRBJ2-7; TRBD1 agrees at 7 bases. Germline V lookup: CDR1 MDHEN, CDR2 SYDVKM. There are 14 residues in the CDR3. With 3 bases clipped from V and 3 bases from J, the junction kept 5 bases outside the gene matches. CDR3 amino acids: CASSFMGQNYEQYF. The CDR3 nucleotides are TGTGCCAGCAGTTTTATGGGACAGAACTACGAGCAGTACTTC.

The rearrangement links TRBV30 to TRBJ2-7; TRBD1 aligns across 7 bases. CDR3 length equals 14 residues. Per germline, CDR1 GTSNPN and CDR2 SVGIG (reference sequence). V was pared by 3 bases and J by 2 bases, with 7 bases of the junction left unmatched. The CDR3 DNA sequence: TGTGCCTGGAGCTTCGTTGGACAGGCCTACGAGCAGTACTTC. The encoded protein is CAWSFVGQAYEQYF.

CDR3 sequence reads: CASSGGGQLNTEAFF. DNA for the CDR3: TGTGCCAGCAGCGGAGGGGGACAGTTGAACACTGAAGCTTTCTTT. V is TRBV21-1 and J is TRBJ1-1; TRBD1, the table's D call, was not compared with the DNA. TRBV21-1 corresponds to a pseudogene. The CDR3 sequence is 15 residues long.

This chain uses TRBV13 with TRBJ2-7; 7 bases fit TRBD1. Germline lookup yields CDR1 PRHDT and CDR2 FYEKMQ (reference sequence). The junction had 5 bases not matched to a gene; V was cut back by 5 bases and J by 4 bases. This CDR3 has 13 residues. The CDR3 DNA reads TGTGCCAGCAGCAGAAGACAGGGTTACGAGCAGTACTTC. It is translated as CASSRRQGYEQYF.

The chain couples TRBV7-8 to TRBJ1-6; the D gene is possibly TRBD1 (6 bases). The CDR3 has 16 residues. V was pared by 0 bases and J by 10 bases, with 16 bases between. Germline V gene lookup returns CDR1 SGHVS and CDR2 FQNEAQ. The CDR3 is CASSLAPRGPKSPLHF. Written as DNA, the CDR3 is TGTGCCAGCAGCTTAGCCCCCAGGGGACCGAAATCACCCCTCCACTTT.

The chain carries TRBV13 and TRBJ2-7; TRBD2 matches 9 bases. Germline V gene data show CDR1 as PRHDT and CDR2 as FYEKMQ (reference sequence). V gave up 3 bases and J gave up 0 bases; unmatched junction bases: 3. CDR3 size: 15 residues. CDR3 region: CASSFAGLASYEQYF. In DNA, the CDR3 is TGTGCCAGCAGCTTCGCGGGACTAGCCTCCTACGAGCAGTACTTC.

This chain connects TRBV19 to TRBJ1-1, with TRBD1 identical over 12 bases. V lost 7 bases, J lost 4 bases, and 13 bases stayed unmatched. CDR1 LNHDA and CDR2 SQIVND come from the germline V gene (reference sequence). The CDR3 is 17 amino acids. The DNA for the CDR3 is TGTGCCAGTACCCAACTTCCGGGACAGGGGGCGGGCACTGAAGCTTTCTTT. Amino acids: CASTQLPGQGAGTEAFF.

V and J are TRBV7-9 and TRBJ1-1; D is possibly TRBD1 (5 bases). The germline CDR1 and CDR2 sequences are SEHNR and FQNEAQ (reference sequence). The CDR3 extends over 14 amino acids. Trimming took 1 base from V and 3 from J, leaving 9 bases between them. CDR3 sequence reads: CASSLVGVDTEAFF. The CDR3 nucleotides are TGTGCCAGCAGCTTAGTAGGGGTAGACACTGAAGCTTTCTTT.

The chain employs TRBV5-1 and TRBJ2-7; 7 bases fit TRBD2. The CDR3 loop spans 15 amino acids. Germline V gives CDR1 SGHRS, CDR2 YFSETQ. The J segment lost 4 bases and the V segment lost 0 bases, leaving 7 bases of the junction unmatched. CDR3 sequence reads: CASSLAGGEGYEQYF. DNA of the CDR3: TGCGCCAGCAGCTTGGCTGGCGGGGAGGGTTACGAGCAGTACTTC.

In nucleotides, the CDR3 is TGTGCCAGTAGAAAACAGGGGGTTGTGACTGAAGCTTTCTTT. Its translation is CASRKQGVVTEAFF. The chain joins TRBV19 to TRBJ1-1, with TRBD1 identical over 8 bases. This CDR3 contains 14 residues. V lost 6 bases, J lost 5 bases, and 8 bases stayed unmatched. Germline values: CDR1 LNHDA, CDR2 SQIVND (reference sequence).

V is TRBV28 and J is TRBJ1-5, with 10 bases identical to TRBD1. Germline CDR1 is MDHEN and CDR2 is SYDVKM. Trimming cost V 2 bases and J 5 bases; bases outside gene matches: 3. This CDR3 is 15 amino acids long. CDR3 residues: CASSLGGQGYQPQHF. DNA for the CDR3: TGTGCCAGCAGTTTAGGGGGACAGGGGTATCAGCCCCAGCATTTT.

The V gene is TRBV11-3, the J gene TRBJ2-2; perhaps TRBD2 as D (6 bases). Trimming pared 1 base from V and 4 bases from J, leaving 13 bases between. Germline loops: CDR1 SGHNT, CDR2 YENEEA. The CDR3 extends over 16 amino acids. The CDR3 spells CASSLAPGAFTGELFF. The CDR3, as DNA: TGTGCCAGCAGCTTAGCCCCGGGAGCTTTCACCGGGGAGCTGTTTTTT.

The chain links TRBV4-1 to TRBJ2-7; the match to TRBD2 covers 9 bases. The V and J ends lost 1 base and 0 bases, in that order; junction bases with no gene match: 1. The length of the CDR3 is 15 residues. From germline, CDR1 is MGHRA and CDR2 YSYEKL. CDR3 sequence: CASSQVSGSSYEQYF. Written as DNA, the CDR3 is TGCGCCAGCAGCCAAGTTAGCGGGAGCTCCTACGAGCAGTACTTC.

The rearrangement joins TRBV19 to TRBJ1-6, with TRBD1 as a possible D gene (5 bases). Germline lookup yields CDR1 LNHDA and CDR2 SQIVND (reference sequence). The CDR3 totals 14 residues. The V end lost 6 bases, the J end lost 5 bases, and 11 bases lay between the germline ends. The CDR3 protein is CASSPGLDNSPLHF. The CDR3 bases are TGTGCCAGTAGCCCGGGACTGGATAATTCACCCCTCCACTTT.

The rearrangement uses TRBV7-9 and TRBJ1-4; 11 nucleotides line up with TRBD1. The length of the CDR3 is 19 residues. The germline gives CDR1 SEHNR, CDR2 FQNEAQ (reference sequence). After removal of 5 bases from V and 3 bases from J, the junction contained 14 bases not matched to a gene. CDR3 sequence reads: CASSPRDRGTRMSNEKLFF. As DNA, the CDR3 is TGTGCCAGCAGCCCCCGGGACAGGGGGACCCGCATGTCTAATGAAAAACTGTTTTTT.

V is TRBV6-5 and J is TRBJ1-2; D gene uncertain. Germline loops: CDR1 MNHEY, CDR2 SVGAGI. The V end was cut by 6 bases, the J end by 4 bases, with 12 bases between. This CDR3 comprises 13 residues. CDR3 amino acids: CASSIDGLYGYTF. The CDR3 DNA is TGTGCCAGCAGCATTGACGGACTCTATGGCTACACCTTC.

The chain is built from TRBV13 and TRBJ2-5; the D gene is possibly TRBD1 (5 bases). The ends were cut back, 4 bases at V and 5 bases at J, with 17 bases in the middle. The CDR3 covers 15 residues. Germline V gene lookup returns CDR1 PRHDT and CDR2 FYEKMQ (reference sequence). The CDR3 is CASSSQGAGWETQYF. CDR3 nucleotides: TGTGCCAGCAGCTCCCAAGGGGCAGGGTGGGAGACCCAGTACTTC.

This clone was recorded a few times. The gene calls are TRBV6-5 and TRBJ2-7; D not resolved. Germline CDR1 MNHEY, CDR2 SVGAGI. Trimming removed 0 bases from V and 7 bases from J, with 13 bases in between. The CDR3 runs to 14 residues. The CDR3 region is CASSYSVAPGEQYF. The CDR3 region has the DNA TGTGCCAGCAGTTACTCGGTAGCCCCTGGGGAGCAGTACTTC.

The rearrangement uses TRBV29-1 and TRBJ1-1, with D uncertain. This CDR3 comprises 13 residues. Germline CDR1 and CDR2: SQVTM and ANQGSEA. The V end lost 4 bases, the J end lost 2 bases, and 11 bases lay between the germline ends. The CDR3 DNA sequence: TGCAGCGTTGTAAGGGAGGACAACACTGAAGCTTTCTTT. Amino acid sequence: CSVVREDNTEAFF.